This T cell receptor (beta chain) was captured in a study of CD8 T cells in Susac syndrome. Study context: Among the Susac syndrome patients who underwent sequencing, more than 5 had clinically active disease, while about 8 of them were in remission. Study-wide points: CD4+ T cell repertoires in Susac syndrome lacked clonal expansion.

It was with random hexamers that roughly 0.5 to 1 ug RNA was reverse transcribed. TCRdb re-called the immunoSEQ multiplex PCR reads through MiXCR, storing one row per CDR3 protein. Of some 180,000 distinct CDR3 sequences listed, over 90% were seen once; the top ten hold approximately 0.099%. This clonotype occurred once. The antigen is undetermined. TEMRA cells were FACS-enriched, and CD8+ and CD4+ T cells were isolated negatively. V was clipped by 6 bases and J by 1 base, with 18 bases between them. CDR1 and CDR2 from the germline V gene are LGHDT and YNNKEL (reference sequence). The CDR3 extends over 16 amino acids.

This TCR was recovered from a human donor with Susac syndrome. The chain links TRBV3-1 to TRBJ1-1; possibly TRBD1 for D (5 bases). Sequencing was carried out using CD4+ T cells from PBMCs. CDR3 amino acids: CASSQTPGPTNTEAFF. The CDR3 DNA sequence: TGTGCCAGCAGTCAGACGCCGGGACCGACGAACACTGAAGCTTTCTTT.